What follows describes a single TCR beta chain. No antigen is known for it. The data were obtained in a study of T cell responses to AZD1222 COVID-19 vaccine. Study background: Second-dose intervals near 4 or 12 weeks were combined. Points from the study as a whole: Donors were chiefly white British, with a greater number of females, and clonal diversity was perhaps underestimated. Repertoire collection took place solely once the T cell response had peaked.

Trimming removed 7 bases from V and 0 bases from J, with 11 bases in between. The CDR3 loop spans 13 amino acids. Germline assignment: CDR1 SGHDT and CDR2 YYEEEE. TCRdb keeps only in-frame clones here, not all; method: immunoSEQ multiplex PCR. The sample has 87,000 or so clones; less than 90% are singletons. The sequenced sample was peripheral blood, obtained on day 0 of AZD1222 vaccination. The chain links TRBV5-6 to TRBJ2-7; tentatively, D is TRBD2 (6 bases). This receptor was obtained from an adult in good health. CDR3 protein: CASASEGSYEQYF. The DNA for the CDR3 is TGTGCCAGCGCTTCGGAGGGCTCCTACGAGCAGTACTTC. Drawing the rest from reference TRBV5-6 and TRBJ2-7, the complete variable domain is DAGVTQSPTHLIKTRGQQVTLRCSPKSGHDTVSWYQQALGQGPQFIFQYYEEEERQRGNFPDRFSGHQFPNYSSELNVNALLLGDSALYLCASASEGSYEQYFGPGTRLTVT.